These 2 T cell receptor beta chains were all obtained from the same sample, sequenced in a study of cytomegalovirus exposure and HLA in healthy donors. The PCR had 60 Vbeta and 13 Jbeta primers. Assay used: immunoSEQ multiplex PCR; TCRdb lists only in-frame clones, some missing. This table holds 60,000 to 100,000 clones, 78% found once. Sequencing input: PBMCs. These receptors originate from a man aged 35 to 55 in good health and CMV-seronegative.

The chain carries TRBV5-5 and TRBJ2-7, with 10 positions matching TRBD2. The CDR3 covers 15 residues. V dropped 1 base and J dropped 3; count of bases not matched to a gene: 4. Germline V gene lookup returns CDR1 SGHKS and CDR2 YYEKEE (reference sequence). The CDR3 DNA reads as TGTGCCAGCAGCTTGACTAGCGGGGTCTTCTACGAGCAGTACTTC. Residues: CASSLTSGVFYEQYF.

This rearrangement joins TRBV4-2 to TRBJ2-7; possible D gene TRBD1, 7 bases. CDR1 LGHNA and CDR2 YNFKEQ come from the germline V gene. The V end was cut by 1 base, the J end by 4 bases, with 17 bases between. CDR3 length: 16 residues. In DNA, the CDR3 is TGTGCCAGCAGCCAAGCCCGGAGGGGACAGTCATACGAGCAGTACTTC. This gives the protein CASSQARRGQSYEQYF.